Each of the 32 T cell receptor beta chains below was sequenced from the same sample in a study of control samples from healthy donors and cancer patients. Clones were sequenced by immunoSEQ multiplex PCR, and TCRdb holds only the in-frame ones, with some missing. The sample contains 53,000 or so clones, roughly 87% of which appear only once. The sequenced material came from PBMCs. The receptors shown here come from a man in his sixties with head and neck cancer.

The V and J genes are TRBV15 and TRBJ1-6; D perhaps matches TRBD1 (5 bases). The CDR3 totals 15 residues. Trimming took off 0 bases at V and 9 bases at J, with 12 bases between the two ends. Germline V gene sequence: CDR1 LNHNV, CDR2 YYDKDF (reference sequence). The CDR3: CATSRDQGAPSPLHF. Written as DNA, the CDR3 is TGTGCCACCAGCAGAGATCAAGGGGCCCCTTCACCCCTCCACTTT.

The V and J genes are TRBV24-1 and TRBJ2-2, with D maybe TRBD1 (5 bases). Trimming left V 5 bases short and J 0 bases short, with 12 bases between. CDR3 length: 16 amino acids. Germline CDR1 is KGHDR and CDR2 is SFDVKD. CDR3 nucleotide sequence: TGTGCCACCAGTGTCGACAGACTCGCGAACACCGGGGAGCTGTTTTTT. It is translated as CATSVDRLANTGELFF.

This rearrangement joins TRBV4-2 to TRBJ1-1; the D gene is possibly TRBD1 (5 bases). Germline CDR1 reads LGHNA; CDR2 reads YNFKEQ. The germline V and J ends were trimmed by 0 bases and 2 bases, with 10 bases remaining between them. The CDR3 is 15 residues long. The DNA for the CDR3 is TGTGCCAGCAGCCAAGATACCCAGGGAAACACTGAAGCTTTCTTT. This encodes CASSQDTQGNTEAFF.

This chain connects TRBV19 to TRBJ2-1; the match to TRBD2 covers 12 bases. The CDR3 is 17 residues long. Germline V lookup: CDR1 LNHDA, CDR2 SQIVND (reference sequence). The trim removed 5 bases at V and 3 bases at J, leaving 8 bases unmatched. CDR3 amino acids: CASSAITSGGNYNEQFF. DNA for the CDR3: TGTGCCAGTAGTGCGATAACTAGCGGGGGGAACTACAATGAGCAGTTCTTC. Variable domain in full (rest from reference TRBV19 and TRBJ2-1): DGGITQSPKYLFRKEGQNVTLSCEQNLNHDAMYWYRQDPGQGLRLIYYSQIVNDFQKGDIAEGYSVSREKKESFPLTVTSAQKNPTAFYLCASSAITSGGNYNEQFFGPGTRLTVL.

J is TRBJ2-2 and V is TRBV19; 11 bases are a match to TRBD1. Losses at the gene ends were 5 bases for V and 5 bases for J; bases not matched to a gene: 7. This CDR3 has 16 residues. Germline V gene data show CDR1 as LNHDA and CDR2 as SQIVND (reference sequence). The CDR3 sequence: CASSPGQGVYTGELFF. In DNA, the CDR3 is TGTGCCAGTAGTCCGGGACAGGGGGTTTATACCGGGGAGCTGTTTTTT.

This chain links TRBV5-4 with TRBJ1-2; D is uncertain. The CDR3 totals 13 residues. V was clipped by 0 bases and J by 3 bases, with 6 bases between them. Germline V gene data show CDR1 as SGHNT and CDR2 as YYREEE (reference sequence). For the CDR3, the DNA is TGTGCCAGCAGCTTGGCTTTGGACTATGGCTACACCTTC. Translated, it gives CASSLALDYGYTF. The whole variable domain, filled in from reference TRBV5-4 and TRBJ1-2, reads ETGVTQSPTHLIKTRGQQVTLRCSSQSGHNTVSWYQQALGQGPQFIFQYYREEENGRGNFPPRFSGLQFPNYSSELNVNALELDDSALYLCASSLALDYGYTFGSGTRLTVV.

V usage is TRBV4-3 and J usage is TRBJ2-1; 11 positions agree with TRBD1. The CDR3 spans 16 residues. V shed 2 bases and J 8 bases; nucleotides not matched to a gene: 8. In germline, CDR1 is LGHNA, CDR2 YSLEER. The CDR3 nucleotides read TGCGCCAGCAGCCAATCCGTAGGACAGGGGGCCGATGAGCAGTTCTTC. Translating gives CASSQSVGQGADEQFF.

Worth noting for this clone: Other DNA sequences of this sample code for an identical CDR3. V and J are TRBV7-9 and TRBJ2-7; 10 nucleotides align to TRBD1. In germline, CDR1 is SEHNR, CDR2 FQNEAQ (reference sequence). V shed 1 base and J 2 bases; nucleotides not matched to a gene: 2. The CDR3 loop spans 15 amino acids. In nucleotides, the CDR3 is TGTGCCAGCAGCTTAGGTGGGACAGGGGCCTACGAGCAGTACTTC. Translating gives CASSLGGTGAYEQYF. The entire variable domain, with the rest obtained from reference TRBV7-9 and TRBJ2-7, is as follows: DTGVSQNPRHKITKRGQNVTFRCDPISEHNRLYWYRQTLGQGPEFLTYFQNEAQLEKSRLLSDRFSAERPKGSFSTLEIQRTEQGDSAMYLCASSLGGTGAYEQYFGPGTRLTVT.

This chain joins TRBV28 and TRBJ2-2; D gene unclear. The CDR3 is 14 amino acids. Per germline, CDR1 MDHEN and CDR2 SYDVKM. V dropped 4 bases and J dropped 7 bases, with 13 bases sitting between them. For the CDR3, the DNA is TGTGCCAGCAGTTCGGTCGGACCCATCGGGGAGCTGTTTTTT. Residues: CASSSVGPIGELFF.

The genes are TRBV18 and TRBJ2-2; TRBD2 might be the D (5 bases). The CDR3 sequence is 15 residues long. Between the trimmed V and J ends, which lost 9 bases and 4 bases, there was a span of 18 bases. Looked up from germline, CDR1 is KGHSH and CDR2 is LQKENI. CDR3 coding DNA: TGTGCCAGTGCAAATGAGCGCGAGGGCACCGGGGAGCTGTTTTTT. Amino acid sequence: CASANEREGTGELFF.

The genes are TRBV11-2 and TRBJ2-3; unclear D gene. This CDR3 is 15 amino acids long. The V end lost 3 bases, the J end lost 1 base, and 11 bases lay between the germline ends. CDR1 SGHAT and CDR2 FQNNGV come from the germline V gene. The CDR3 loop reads CASSFESRRTDTQYF. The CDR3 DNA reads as TGTGCCAGCAGCTTTGAAAGCCGGCGCACAGATACGCAGTATTTT.

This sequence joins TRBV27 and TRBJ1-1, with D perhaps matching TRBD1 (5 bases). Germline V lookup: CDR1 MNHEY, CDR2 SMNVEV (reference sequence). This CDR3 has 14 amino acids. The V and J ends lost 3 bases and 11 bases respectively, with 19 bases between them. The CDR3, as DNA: TGTGCCAGCAGTTTTCAAGCCGGTCAGGGTGGGGCTTTCTTT. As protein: CASSFQAGQGGAFF.

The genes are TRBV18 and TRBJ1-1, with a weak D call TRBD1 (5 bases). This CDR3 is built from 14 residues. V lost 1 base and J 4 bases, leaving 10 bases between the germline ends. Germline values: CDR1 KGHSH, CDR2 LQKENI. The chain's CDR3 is CASSPQGTATEAFF. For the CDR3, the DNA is TGTGCCAGCTCACCACAGGGGACCGCCACTGAAGCTTTCTTT.

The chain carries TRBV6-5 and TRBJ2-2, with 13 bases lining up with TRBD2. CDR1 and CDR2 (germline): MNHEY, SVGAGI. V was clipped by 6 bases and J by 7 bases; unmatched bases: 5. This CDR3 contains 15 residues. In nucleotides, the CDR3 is TGTGCCAGCAGCACTAGCGGGAGGGCCTTCGGGGAGCTGTTTTTT. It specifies CASSTSGRAFGELFF.

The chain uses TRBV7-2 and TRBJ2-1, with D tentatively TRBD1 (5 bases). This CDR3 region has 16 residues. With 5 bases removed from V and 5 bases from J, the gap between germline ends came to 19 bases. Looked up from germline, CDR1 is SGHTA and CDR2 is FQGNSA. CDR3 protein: CASSLHGGATNNEQFF. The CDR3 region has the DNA TGTGCCAGCAGCCTTCACGGTGGGGCCACTAACAATGAGCAGTTCTTC. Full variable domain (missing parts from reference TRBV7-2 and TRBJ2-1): GAGVSQSPSNKVTEKGKDVELRCDPISGHTALYWYRQSLGQGLEFLIYFQGNSAPDKSGLPSDRFSAERTGGSVSTLTIQRTQQEDSAVYLCASSLHGGATNNEQFFGPGTRLTVL.

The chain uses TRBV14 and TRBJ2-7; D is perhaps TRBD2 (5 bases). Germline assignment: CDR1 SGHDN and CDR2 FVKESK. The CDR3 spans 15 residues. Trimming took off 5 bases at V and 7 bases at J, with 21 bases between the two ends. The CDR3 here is CASSVGLLRRREQYF. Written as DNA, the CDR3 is TGTGCCAGCAGCGTTGGCCTATTACGCCGGAGGGAGCAGTACTTC.

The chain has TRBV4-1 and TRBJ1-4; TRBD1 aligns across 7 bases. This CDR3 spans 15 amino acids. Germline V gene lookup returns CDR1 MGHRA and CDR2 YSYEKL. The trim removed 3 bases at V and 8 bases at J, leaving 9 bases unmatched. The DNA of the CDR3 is TGCGCCAGCAGCCACCCGACAGGGATCGGAGAAAAACTGTTTTTT. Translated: CASSHPTGIGEKLFF.

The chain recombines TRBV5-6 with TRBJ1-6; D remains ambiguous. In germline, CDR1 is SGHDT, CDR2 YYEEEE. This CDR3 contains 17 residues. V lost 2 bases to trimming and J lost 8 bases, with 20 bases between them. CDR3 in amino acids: CASSLTSEPGDHSPLHF. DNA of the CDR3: TGTGCCAGCAGCTTAACCAGCGAACCCGGGGATCATTCACCCCTCCACTTT. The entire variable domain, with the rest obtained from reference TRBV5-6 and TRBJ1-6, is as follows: DAGVTQSPTHLIKTRGQQVTLRCSPKSGHDTVSWYQQALGQGPQFIFQYYEEEERQRGNFPDRFSGHQFPNYSSELNVNALLLGDSALYLCASSLTSEPGDHSPLHFGNGTRLTVT.

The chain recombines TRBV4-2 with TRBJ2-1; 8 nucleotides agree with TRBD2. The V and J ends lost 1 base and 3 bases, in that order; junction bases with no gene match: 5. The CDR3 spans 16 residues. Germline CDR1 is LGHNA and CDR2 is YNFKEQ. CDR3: CASSQGNSGNYNEQFF. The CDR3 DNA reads TGTGCCAGCAGCCAAGGGAATAGCGGGAACTACAATGAGCAGTTCTTC.

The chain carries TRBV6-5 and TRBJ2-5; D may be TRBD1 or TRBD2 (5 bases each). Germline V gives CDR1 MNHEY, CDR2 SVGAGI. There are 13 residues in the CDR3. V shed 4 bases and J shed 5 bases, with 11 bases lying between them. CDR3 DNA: TGTGCCAGCAGTTCCCAGGGCGGGGAGACCCAGTACTTC. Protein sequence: CASSSQGGETQYF.

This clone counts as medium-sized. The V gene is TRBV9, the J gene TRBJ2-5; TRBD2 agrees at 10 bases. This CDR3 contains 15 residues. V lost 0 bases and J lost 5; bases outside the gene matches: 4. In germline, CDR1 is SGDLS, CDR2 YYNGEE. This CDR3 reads CASSVGSGRGETQYF. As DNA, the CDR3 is TGTGCCAGCAGCGTAGGAAGCGGGAGGGGTGAGACCCAGTACTTC.

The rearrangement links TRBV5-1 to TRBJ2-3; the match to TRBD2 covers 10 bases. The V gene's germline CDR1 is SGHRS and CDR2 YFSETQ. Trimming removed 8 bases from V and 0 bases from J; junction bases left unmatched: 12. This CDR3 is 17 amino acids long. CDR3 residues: CASRFSGGLYSTDTQYF. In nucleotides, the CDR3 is TGCGCCAGTCGATTTAGCGGGGGGCTTTATAGCACAGATACGCAGTATTTT. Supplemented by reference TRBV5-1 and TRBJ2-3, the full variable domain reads KAGVTQTPRYLIKTRGQQVTLSCSPISGHRSVSWYQQTPGQGLQFLFEYFSETQRNKGNFPGRFSGRQFSNSRSEMNVSTLELGDSALYLCASRFSGGLYSTDTQYFGPGTRLTVL.

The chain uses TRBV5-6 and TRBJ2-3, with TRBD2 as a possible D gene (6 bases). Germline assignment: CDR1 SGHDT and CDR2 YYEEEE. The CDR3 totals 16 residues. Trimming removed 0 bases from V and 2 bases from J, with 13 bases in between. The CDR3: CASSLGLAHYTDTQYF. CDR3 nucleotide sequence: TGTGCCAGCAGCTTGGGGCTAGCGCACTACACAGATACGCAGTATTTT.

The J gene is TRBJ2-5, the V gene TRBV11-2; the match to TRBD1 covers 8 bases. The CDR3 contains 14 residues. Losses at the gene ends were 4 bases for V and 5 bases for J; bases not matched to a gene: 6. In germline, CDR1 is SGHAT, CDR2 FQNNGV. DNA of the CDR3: TGTGCCAGCAGCTCTGGACAGGGCAGGGAGACCCAGTACTTC. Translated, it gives CASSSGQGRETQYF.

This chain's CDR3 is CASSSAGGGVGGYTF. In DNA form, the CDR3 reads TGCGCCAGCAGCTCCGCGGGGGGCGGGGTTGGTGGCTACACCTTC. The chain joins TRBV5-1 to TRBJ1-2, with D possibly being TRBD1 (6 bases). Between the trimmed V and J ends, which lost 3 bases and 7 bases, there was a span of 19 bases. The CDR3 consists of 15 residues. Germline CDR1 and CDR2: SGHRS and YFSETQ.

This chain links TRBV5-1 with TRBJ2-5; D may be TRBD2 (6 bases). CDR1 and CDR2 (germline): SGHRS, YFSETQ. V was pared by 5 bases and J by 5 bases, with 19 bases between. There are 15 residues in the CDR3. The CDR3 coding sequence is TGCGCCAGCAGTCTCAATTCGGGGGTAGGGGAGACCCAGTACTTC. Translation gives CASSLNSGVGETQYF. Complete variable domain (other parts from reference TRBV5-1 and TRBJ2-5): KAGVTQTPRYLIKTRGQQVTLSCSPISGHRSVSWYQQTPGQGLQFLFEYFSETQRNKGNFPGRFSGRQFSNSRSEMNVSTLELGDSALYLCASSLNSGVGETQYFGPGTRLLVL.

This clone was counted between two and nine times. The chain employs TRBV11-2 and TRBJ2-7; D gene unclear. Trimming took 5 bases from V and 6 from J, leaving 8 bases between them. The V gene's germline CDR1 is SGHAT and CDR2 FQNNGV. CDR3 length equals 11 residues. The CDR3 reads CASSALGEQYF. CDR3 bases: TGTGCCAGCAGCGCCCTGGGCGAGCAGTACTTC.

CDR3 region: CATSQGFIGNTIYF. Written as DNA, the CDR3 is TGTGCCACCAGTCAGGGGTTTATAGGAAACACCATATATTTT. V usage is TRBV15 and J usage is TRBJ1-3, with D possibly matching TRBD1 (6 bases). The V gene's germline CDR1 is LNHNV and CDR2 YYDKDF (reference sequence). Trimming cost V 6 bases and J 4 bases, with 13 bases left between them. The CDR3 has 14 amino acids.

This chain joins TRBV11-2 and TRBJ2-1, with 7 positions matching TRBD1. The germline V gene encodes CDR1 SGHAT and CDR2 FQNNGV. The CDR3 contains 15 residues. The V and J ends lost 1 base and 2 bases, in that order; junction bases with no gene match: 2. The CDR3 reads CASSLGQGPYNEQFF. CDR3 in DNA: TGTGCCAGCAGCTTAGGACAGGGCCCCTACAATGAGCAGTTCTTC.

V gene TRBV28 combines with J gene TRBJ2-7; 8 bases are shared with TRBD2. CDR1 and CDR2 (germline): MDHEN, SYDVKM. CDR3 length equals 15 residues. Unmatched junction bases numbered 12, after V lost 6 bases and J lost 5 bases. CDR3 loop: CASSPSLGGADEQYF. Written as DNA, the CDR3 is TGTGCCAGCAGCCCCTCCCTCGGGGGGGCCGACGAGCAGTACTTC.

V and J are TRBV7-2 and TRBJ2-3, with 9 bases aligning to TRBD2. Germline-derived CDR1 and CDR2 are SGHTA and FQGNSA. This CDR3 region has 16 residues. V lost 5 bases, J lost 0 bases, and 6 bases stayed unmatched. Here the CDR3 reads CASSNLAGGSTDTQYF. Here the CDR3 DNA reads TGTGCCAGCAGCAACTTGGCGGGAGGGAGCACAGATACGCAGTATTTT.

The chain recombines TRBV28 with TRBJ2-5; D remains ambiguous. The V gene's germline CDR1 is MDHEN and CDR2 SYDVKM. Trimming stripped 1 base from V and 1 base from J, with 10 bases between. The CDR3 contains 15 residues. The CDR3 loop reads CASSLYGPTQETQYF. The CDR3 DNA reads TGTGCCAGCAGTTTATACGGCCCGACCCAAGAGACCCAGTACTTC.